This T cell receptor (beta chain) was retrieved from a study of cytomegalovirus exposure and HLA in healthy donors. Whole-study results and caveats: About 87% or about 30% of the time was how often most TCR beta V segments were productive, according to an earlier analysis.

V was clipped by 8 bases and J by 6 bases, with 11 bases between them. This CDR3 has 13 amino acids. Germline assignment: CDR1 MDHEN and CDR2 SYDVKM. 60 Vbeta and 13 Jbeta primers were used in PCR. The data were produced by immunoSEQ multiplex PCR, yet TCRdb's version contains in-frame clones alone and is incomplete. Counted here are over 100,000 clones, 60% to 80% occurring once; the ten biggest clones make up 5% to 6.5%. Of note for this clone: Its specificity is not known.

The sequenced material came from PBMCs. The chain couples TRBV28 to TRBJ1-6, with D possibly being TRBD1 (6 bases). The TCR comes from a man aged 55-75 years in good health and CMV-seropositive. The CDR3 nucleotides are TGTGCCAGCGGCGGGGGCCTTAATTCACCCCTCCACTTT. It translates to CASGGGLNSPLHF. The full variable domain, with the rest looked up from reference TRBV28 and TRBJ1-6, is DVKVTQSSRYLVKRTGEKVFLECVQDMDHENMFWYRQDPGLGLRLIYFSYDVKMKEKGDIPEGYSVSREKKERFSLILESASTNQTSMYLCASGGGLNSPLHFGNGTRLTVT.